This is a list of T cell receptor beta chains from one sample in a study of CD8+ T cells in alopecia areata. The data were produced by immunoSEQ multiplex PCR, yet TCRdb's version contains in-frame clones alone and is incomplete. Of some 200,000 clones in the sample, 56% are singletons; the top ten hold roughly 5%. Material: CD8+ T cells sorted from blood. Receptors were obtained from a human donor in good health. Both conserved end residues are trimmed from each CDR3. D genes are given only for firm matches. Size tells how often a clone was seen (once, few, many) or the class of an expanded clone, and some rows leave it out.

TRBV27	.	TRBJ1-6	.	ASSLLGSPLH
TRBV19	few	TRBJ2-7	TRBD2	ASSIDTGGEQY
TRBV11-2	.	TRBJ1-2	TRBD1	ASTIPGGGYGYT
TRBV15	few	TRBJ2-7	.	ATSRVADDEQY
TRBV19	few	TRBJ1-5	.	ASLGLANQPQH
TRBV11-2	.	TRBJ2-4	.	ASSLGGGKNIQY
TRBV29-1	few	TRBJ2-1	.	SVGAPGPQWGEQF
TRBV28	few	TRBJ1-2	TRBD1	ASSRDSGYGYT
TRBV29-1	.	TRBJ1-2	.	SVEGGQNYGYT
TRBV5-1	.	TRBJ2-3	TRBD1	ASSSLWTGSSTDTQY
TRBV5-1	.	TRBJ2-7	.	ASSPQEAATYEQY
TRBV11-2	once	TRBJ2-5	TRBD2	ASSLPLGSGRN
TRBV29-1	.	TRBJ2-1	TRBD1	SVEDGTGSTWL
TRBV7-2	few	TRBJ2-3	.	ASSPRQGGLPDTQY
TRBV11-3	.	TRBJ2-2	TRBD1	ASSSNTGGSGELF
TRBV6-1	.	TRBJ1-1	TRBD1	ASSEARGTGTTF
TRBV5-8	.	TRBJ1-2	.	ASSLIEGDYGYT
TRBV9	once	TRBJ2-1	.	ASSVGVSYNEQF
TRBV13	.	TRBJ1-2	.	ASNLGGYGYT
TRBV7-9	once	TRBJ2-3	.	ASSFAGIEY
TRBV10-2	.	TRBJ1-2	.	ASSESLGGYT
TRBV29-1	few	TRBJ1-1	TRBD1	SVPSTGPEAF
TRBV13	.	TRBJ2-1	.	ASSLNNEQF
TRBV5-1	.	TRBJ2-4	TRBD1	ASSGVQGAQNIQY
TRBV4-1	.	TRBJ2-1	.	ASSRTNYNEQF
TRBV25-1	once	TRBJ2-7	.	ASPESYYEQY
TRBV30	once	TRBJ2-7	.	AWSWGQGINEQY
TRBV4-1	few	TRBJ1-1	.	ASSQRGGVPMNTEAF
TRBV4-1	.	TRBJ1-1	TRBD1	ASQKQGGNTEAF
TRBV27	.	TRBJ1-2	.	ASSSLLGRGANYGYT
TRBV2	few	TRBJ2-4	TRBD1	ASSEMDRGNIQY
TRBV4-1	.	TRBJ1-1	.	ASSHLGEGRNTEAF
TRBV11-2	once	TRBJ2-7	.	ASSLESGRALSYEQY
TRBV5-4	.	TRBJ1-1	.	ASSSSRRGVRNTEAF
TRBV4-1	.	TRBJ2-3	.	ASSPNLVGTQY
TRBV5-4	.	TRBJ2-7	.	ASSWDRAYEQY
TRBV6-5	few	TRBJ2-7	TRBD2	ASSYSGSGGRYEQY
TRBV23-1	.	TRBJ1-2	TRBD1	ASSHPEIHLHRGNGYT
TRBV6-1	.	TRBJ1-4	.	ASSELGAGGKLF
TRBV5-4	.	TRBJ2-7	.	ASSFATGTSVYEQY
TRBV11-2	few	TRBJ1-1	.	ASSSKVGENTEAF
TRBV7-9	few	TRBJ2-3	.	ASSPRGHTQY
TRBV11-2	.	TRBJ2-1	.	ASSPEGAYNEQF
TRBV4-1	.	TRBJ2-7	TRBD1	ASSQVTGVNEQY
TRBV27	.	TRBJ1-2	.	ASSPGGTYGYT
TRBV30	.	TRBJ2-2	.	AWSRENTGELF
TRBV23-1	few	TRBJ1-5	.	ASSQSGSRRGRSNQPQH
TRBV29-1	.	TRBJ2-3	TRBD2	SVRTLGTSGGRDTDTQY
TRBV11-1	.	TRBJ1-5	.	ASSLHSNQPQH
TRBV5-8	few	TRBJ2-1	.	ASSLGTESNNEQF
TRBV9	.	TRBJ2-6	.	ASSPYSGANVLT
TRBV21-1	few	TRBJ2-2	.	ASSHSLPGELF
TRBV30	once	TRBJ1-5	TRBD1	AWSLQGAQPQH
TRBV30	.	TRBJ1-3	.	AWRGLSGGNTIY
TRBV9	few	TRBJ2-1	.	ASSSGGESYNEQF
TRBV27	.	TRBJ2-6	.	ASSPHGANVLT
TRBV29-1	.	TRBJ2-1	TRBD1	SVVGQGADDEQF
TRBV5-1	once	TRBJ2-1	.	ASSLGRYEQF
TRBV10-3	few	TRBJ1-2	.	AISDRGHYGYT
TRBV10-3	.	TRBJ1-1	.	AISEPQVSGGTEAF